The source of this TCR beta chain is a study of blood T cell repertoires in COVID-19. In the study overall: The study drew acute and convalescent COVID-19 samples from the United States, Italy and Spain. Sample material is recorded as cDNA or gDNA derived from T cells, B-cell-depleted T cells, or PBMCs.

How the authors handled the data: Nucleated cell number was recorded as an estimate derived from reference gene primer amplification. Sequencing was performed with immunoSEQ multiplex PCR; in TCRdb, only in-frame clones are kept and a portion is missing. V and J calls plus clone size are reproduced from that table; the DNA served to infer D and trimming. There are about 400,000 clones in the sample; roughly 89% occur only once, and 4% to 5.5% lies in the top ten. CDR1 MGHRA and CDR2 YSYEKL come from the germline V gene. The CDR3 extends over 17 amino acids. Trimming shortened V by 0 bases and J by 3 bases, and 18 bases separated the two germline ends.

The rearrangement uses TRBV4-1 and TRBJ2-7; a weak D match, TRBD1 (5 bases). This sequence originates from a woman in her twenties or thirties with acute or convalescent COVID-19. Sequenced material: peripheral blood. DNA of the CDR3: TGCGCCAGCAGCCAAGATTCGGCCAGGGATAGGGTCTACGAGCAGTACTTC. Translating it yields CASSQDSARDRVYEQYF.